The rows below give T cell receptor beta chains drawn from one sample of a study of metastatic and nonmetastatic thyroid tumors. Through MiXCR, TCRdb re-clonotyped the PCR reads. Counted here are some 12,000 clones, roughly a third occurring once; the ten biggest clones make up approximately 12%. The sequenced sample consisted of tumor tissue. The receptors were sampled from a female donor with papillary thyroid cancer or a benign thyroid nodule (not recorded which). Some clones in this sample may be carry-over from other donors' samples. CDR3s include the opening cysteine and the closing phenylalanine or tryptophan. D genes are given only for firm matches. Clone size is not always given. Where it is, it says once, few, many or a class for expanded clones.

j_call | clone_size | v_call | d_call | cdr3_nt | cdr3_aa
TRBJ2-7 | few | TRBV6-1 | NA | TGTGCCAGCAGTGGCAGAGGATCGCTCAGCGAGCAGTACTTC | CASSGRGSLSEQYF
TRBJ2-3 | NA | TRBV19 | NA | TGTGCCAGTAATGCAGGGCGCACAGATACGCAGTATTTT | CASNAGRTDTQYF
TRBJ2-1 | few | TRBV6-1 | NA | TGTGCCAGCAGCGAACAGGGTATTAACTTCTTC | CASSEQGINFF
TRBJ2-7 | large | TRBV11-2 | TRBD2 | TGTGCCAGCAGCCCCTCAGCGGGAGGGCCGGTCGAGCAGTACTTC | CASSPSAGGPVEQYF
TRBJ2-1 | medium-sized | TRBV10-1 | NA | TGCGCCAGCAGTGCCTCGGCAGCCCCCGCCCGCAATGAGCAGTTCTTC | CASSASAAPARNEQFF
TRBJ2-7 | NA | TRBV6-1 | NA | TGTGCCAGCAGCGGACGACAGGTCCTATCCTACGAGCAGTACTTC | CASSGRQVLSYEQYF
TRBJ2-1 | medium-sized | TRBV24-1 | TRBD2 | TGTGCCACTAGTCGCGGGAGTGGCTCCTACAATGAGCAGTTCTTC | CATSRGSGSYNEQFF
TRBJ2-7 | large | TRBV6-1 | TRBD2 | TGTGCCAGCCTCGCGGGGGATTCCTACGAGCAGTACTTC | CASLAGDSYEQYF
TRBJ1-2 | NA | TRBV6-1 | NA | TGTGCCAGCAGCCCGGACTACGACTATGGCTACACCTTC | CASSPDYDYGYTF
TRBJ2-5 | few | TRBV20-1 | NA | TGCAGTGCTAGAGATCCGGGACTGGCAGAGACCCAGTACTTC | CSARDPGLAETQYF
TRBJ2-7 | NA | TRBV12-5 | TRBD1 | TGTGCTAGTGGTTCGACAGGGGTCTACGAGCAGTACTTC | CASGSTGVYEQYF
TRBJ2-4 | NA | TRBV20-1 | NA | TGCAGTGCTAGAGTAAATGGGGGGGCGAAAAACATTCAGTACTTC | CSARVNGGAKNIQYF
TRBJ2-1 | NA | TRBV6-2/TRBV6-3 | NA | TGTGCCAGCAGTTTGTCCGCGGGTGAGCAGTTCTTC | CASSLSAGEQFF
TRBJ2-7 | large | TRBV27 | TRBD2 | TGTGCCAGCAGCCGTACCGGGACTACTCGCGAGCAGTACTTC | CASSRTGTTREQYF
TRBJ2-3 | NA | TRBV11-1 | NA | TGTGCTTCTCTCAGTGCTGGAGGGGACACAGATACGCAGTATTTT | CASLSAGGDTDTQYF
TRBJ2-3 | few | TRBV24-1 | NA | TGTGCCACCAGTGGGTGGGTCAATCAGCCCCAGTATTTT | CATSGWVNQPQYF